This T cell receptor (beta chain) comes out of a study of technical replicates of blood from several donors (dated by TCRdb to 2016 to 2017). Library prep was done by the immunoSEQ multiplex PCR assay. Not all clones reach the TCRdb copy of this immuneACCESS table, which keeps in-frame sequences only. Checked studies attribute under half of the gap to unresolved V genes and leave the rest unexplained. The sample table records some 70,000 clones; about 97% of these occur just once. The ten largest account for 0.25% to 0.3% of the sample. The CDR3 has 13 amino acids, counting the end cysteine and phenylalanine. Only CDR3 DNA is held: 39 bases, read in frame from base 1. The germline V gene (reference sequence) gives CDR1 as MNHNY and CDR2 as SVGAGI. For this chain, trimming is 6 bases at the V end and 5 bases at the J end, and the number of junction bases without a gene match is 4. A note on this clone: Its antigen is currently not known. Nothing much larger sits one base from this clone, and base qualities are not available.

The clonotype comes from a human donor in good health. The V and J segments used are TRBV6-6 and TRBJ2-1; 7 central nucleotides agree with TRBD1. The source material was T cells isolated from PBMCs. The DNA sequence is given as TGTGCCAGCAGCTCCGGGACAGACAATGAGCAGTTCTTC. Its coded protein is CASSSGTDNEQFF.